This T cell receptor beta chain was captured by sequencing in a study of blood T cell repertoires in COVID-19. Assay used: immunoSEQ multiplex PCR; TCRdb lists only in-frame clones, some missing. The table lists 55,000 to 80,000 clones, just under 95% of them singletons. Germline-derived CDR1 and CDR2 are LGHNA and YSLEER. Trimming took 3 bases from V and 0 from J, leaving 15 bases between them. The CDR3 runs to 17 residues. This receptor was taken from a human donor in a cohort sampled during active COVID-19. Source material: peripheral blood. V is TRBV4-3 and J is TRBJ2-4; D is unclear. The chain's CDR3 is CASSHSRSDLAKNIQYF. The CDR3 coding sequence is TGCGCCAGCAGCCATAGCCGGAGTGACCTAGCCAAAAACATTCAGTACTTC.